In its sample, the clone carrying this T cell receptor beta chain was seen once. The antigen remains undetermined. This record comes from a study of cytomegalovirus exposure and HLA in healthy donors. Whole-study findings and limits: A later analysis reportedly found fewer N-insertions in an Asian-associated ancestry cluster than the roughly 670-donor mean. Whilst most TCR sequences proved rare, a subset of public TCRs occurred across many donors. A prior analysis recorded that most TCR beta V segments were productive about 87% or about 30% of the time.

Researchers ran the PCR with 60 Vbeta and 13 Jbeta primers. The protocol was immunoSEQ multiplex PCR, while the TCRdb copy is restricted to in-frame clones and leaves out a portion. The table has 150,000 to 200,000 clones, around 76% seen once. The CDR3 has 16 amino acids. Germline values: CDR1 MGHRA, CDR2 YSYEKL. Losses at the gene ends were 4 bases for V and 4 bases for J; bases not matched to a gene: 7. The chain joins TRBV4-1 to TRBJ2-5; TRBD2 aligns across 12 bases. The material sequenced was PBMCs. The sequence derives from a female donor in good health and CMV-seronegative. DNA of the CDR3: TGCGCCAGCAGCCCGCGACTAGCGGGAGTAGGAGAGACCCAGTACTTC. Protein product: CASSPRLAGVGETQYF.